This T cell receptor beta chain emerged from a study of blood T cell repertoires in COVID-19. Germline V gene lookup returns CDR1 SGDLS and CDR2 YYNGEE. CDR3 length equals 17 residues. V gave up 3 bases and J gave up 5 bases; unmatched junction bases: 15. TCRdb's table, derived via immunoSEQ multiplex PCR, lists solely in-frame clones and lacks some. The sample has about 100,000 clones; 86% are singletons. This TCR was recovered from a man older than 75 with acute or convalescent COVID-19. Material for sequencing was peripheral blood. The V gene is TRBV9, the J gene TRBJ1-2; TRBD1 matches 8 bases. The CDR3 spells CASSAYITGQGEYGYTF. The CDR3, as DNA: TGTGCCAGCAGCGCCTATATAACTGGACAGGGAGAGTATGGCTACACCTTC.